One and the same sample provided the 10 T cell receptor beta chains below, sequenced in a study of blood T cell repertoires in COVID-19. The repertoire was sequenced with immunoSEQ multiplex PCR; TCRdb's copy has only in-frame clones and lacks some. The sample consists of 120,000 or so clones, approximately 80% of them appearing once. Sequenced input: peripheral blood. Receptor source: a human donor in a cohort sampled during active COVID-19.

The chain has TRBV28 and TRBJ2-3; D gene ambiguous. Trimming took 7 bases from V and 1 from J, leaving 9 bases between them. This CDR3 is 13 amino acids long. CDR1 and CDR2 from the germline V gene are MDHEN and SYDVKM. This chain's CDR3 is CASNPGGTDTQYF. CDR3 DNA sequence: TGTGCCAGCAACCCCGGTGGCACAGATACGCAGTATTTT.

The V call is TRBV7-3, the J call TRBJ2-1, with D perhaps TRBD2 (6 bases). Trimming took 4 bases from V and 7 from J, leaving 11 bases between them. In germline, CDR1 is SGHTA, CDR2 FQGTGA. This CDR3 has 13 amino acids. CDR3 loop: CASSSQAGNEQFF. The CDR3 nucleotides read TGTGCCAGCAGCTCCCAGGCGGGGAATGAGCAGTTCTTC.

The rearrangement links TRBV5-6 to TRBJ2-7; the D gene is possibly TRBD2 (5 bases). The CDR3 runs to 14 residues. Germline values: CDR1 SGHDT, CDR2 YYEEEE. V lost 2 bases, J lost 2 bases, and 11 bases lay in between. The CDR3 protein is CASSFITGTYEQYF. CDR3 sequence (DNA): TGTGCCAGCAGCTTCATCACGGGGACCTACGAGCAGTACTTC.

V usage is TRBV7-2 and J usage is TRBJ1-2, with TRBD1 matching over 9 bases. Germline V gene sequence: CDR1 SGHTA, CDR2 FQGNSA. V dropped 5 bases and J dropped 4; count of bases not matched to a gene: 8. This CDR3 has 15 amino acids. The CDR3 spells CASSARQGGLYGYTF. CDR3 sequence (DNA): TGTGCCAGCAGCGCACGACAGGGGGGACTCTATGGCTACACCTTC. Together with reference TRBV7-2 and TRBJ1-2, the CDR3 gives the full variable domain: GAGVSQSPSNKVTEKGKDVELRCDPISGHTALYWYRQSLGQGLEFLIYFQGNSAPDKSGLPSDRFSAERTGGSVSTLTIQRTQQEDSAVYLCASSARQGGLYGYTFGSGTRLTVV.

This chain connects TRBV5-4 to TRBJ2-2; 9 bases agree with TRBD2. The CDR3 extends over 18 amino acids. Per the germline V gene, CDR1 is SGHNT and CDR2 is YYREEE (reference sequence). V was pared by 0 bases and J by 7 bases, with 13 bases of the junction left unmatched. This CDR3 is CASSLAGKASGAGGELFF. The CDR3, as DNA: TGTGCCAGCAGCTTGGCTGGGAAGGCTAGCGGGGCCGGCGGGGAGCTGTTTTTT.

The V and J genes are TRBV18 and TRBJ2-1; perhaps TRBD2 as D (5 bases). Trimming took 7 bases from V and 4 from J, leaving 17 bases between them. The CDR3 is 15 residues long. The V gene's germline CDR1 is KGHSH and CDR2 LQKENI. The CDR3 loop is CASYPTTFLYNEQFF. Written as DNA, the CDR3 is TGTGCCAGCTACCCGACTACTTTCCTATACAATGAGCAGTTCTTC.

In DNA form, the CDR3 reads TGTGCCAGCAGCCTTAGGCGGGAGTATCGTACCGGGGAGCTGTTTTTT. Its protein product is CASSLRREYRTGELFF. The gene calls are TRBV7-2 and TRBJ2-2; 7 positions agree with TRBD2. This CDR3 has 16 residues. With V trimmed by 5 bases and J by 5 bases, 11 bases remained unmatched. Germline V CDR1 and CDR2: SGHTA, FQGNSA.

The chain is built from TRBV5-1 and TRBJ1-2, with D tentatively TRBD1 (5 bases). The germline V gene encodes CDR1 SGHRS and CDR2 YFSETQ. The CDR3 has 15 residues. V lost 0 bases and J lost 4, with 13 bases in between. CDR3 protein: CASSLAVSGPYGYTF. In DNA, the CDR3 is TGCGCCAGCAGCTTGGCCGTATCAGGGCCCTATGGCTACACCTTC.

This clone was recorded many times. The chain links TRBV2 to TRBJ1-1; 8 bases map to TRBD1. The CDR3 is 15 residues long. Germline values: CDR1 SNHLY, CDR2 FYNNEI. With V trimmed by 3 bases and J by 4 bases, 7 bases remained unmatched. This CDR3 is CASSDNQGATTEAFF. As DNA, the CDR3 is TGTGCCAGCAGTGATAATCAGGGGGCTACCACTGAAGCTTTCTTT. Full variable domain (outside the CDR3, taken from reference TRBV2 and TRBJ1-1): EPEVTQTPSHQVTQMGQEVILRCVPISNHLYFYWYRQILGQKVEFLVSFYNNEISEKSEIFDDQFSVERPDGSNFTLKIRSTKLEDSAMYFCASSDNQGATTEAFFGQGTRLTVV.

The chain carries TRBV28 and TRBJ1-2; TRBD1 matches 11 bases. This CDR3 has 15 residues. Germline CDR1 MDHEN, CDR2 SYDVKM. The ends lost 5 bases at V and 6 bases at J; junction bases unmatched: 8. The CDR3 loop reads CASSPRDRGFDGYTF. The DNA of the CDR3 is TGTGCCAGCAGTCCAAGGGACAGGGGGTTTGATGGCTACACCTTC.